The clone carrying this TCR beta chain turned up a few times. The entry originates in a study of identical twins. The germline V gene encodes CDR1 SQVTM and CDR2 ANQGSEA. The CDR3 has 12 residues. Trimming shortened V by 3 bases and J by 3 bases, and 7 bases separated the two germline ends. TCRdb redid the calling of the 5' RACE reads with MiXCR, one entry per CDR3 protein. This table has a few hundred thousand distinct CDR3 sequences, approximately 25% appearing once. These data also formed part of another study, on T cells expressing NK-cell markers. This second study notes: Seven of eight sequenced donors tested HCMV-seropositive; one tested seronegative. Where a handful of donors were concerned, these clonotypes also led the CD3+CD56-NKG2C+ fraction. Whether expanded NKG2C+ T cell clones were HCMV-specific remained unclear.

The TCR was taken from a woman under 30 in good health. The sample consisted of CD4+ T cells sorted from blood. The V and J genes are TRBV29-1 and TRBJ2-3; possibly TRBD1 or TRBD2 for D (5 bases each). DNA for the CDR3: TGCAGCGTTGATGGGGGAACAGATACGCAGTATTTT. Translation: CSVDGGTDTQYF.